Listed below are T cell receptor beta chains from one sample, sequenced in a study of blood T cell repertoires in COVID-19. Clones were sequenced by immunoSEQ multiplex PCR, and TCRdb holds only the in-frame ones, with some missing. The repertoire has 250,000 or so clones, about 80% of them found once; the top ten carry approximately 9.1%. Sequencing input: peripheral blood. Source of these receptors: a man aged 80 or over with acute or convalescent COVID-19. Each CDR3 is given without its conserved first and last residue. Fields, in order: CDR3 length, V gene, CDR3 protein.

>12|TRBV2
ATPGGSGANVLT
>13|TRBV7-2
ASSLNPGENEKLF
>12|TRBV7-9
ASSGSGTPNEQF
>13|TRBV28
ASTLGSSPGKPQH
>13|TRBV10-1
ASIYIYCSGNTIY
>15|TRBV11-3
ASSLRDRSSYNSPLH
>12|TRBV3-1/TRBV3-2
ASSHLTGDTGYT
>14|TRBV10-3
AISQSIAEVTYEQY
>7|TRBV28
ASSLLQF
>13|TRBV27
ASSLRGQGAYGYT
>11|TRBV19
ASPDRNTGELF